This T cell receptor beta chain was documented in a study of T cells after posttransplantation cyclophosphamide. The CDR3 loop spans 13 amino acids. Germline values: CDR1 MDHEN, CDR2 SYDVKM. V was clipped by 6 bases and J by 2 bases, with 10 bases between them. The table came from immunoSEQ multiplex PCR; TCRdb's copy has only in-frame clones and leaves some out. This repertoire holds fewer than 35,000 clones, and none appear only once. Sequencing was done on a sample of PBMCs. The chain recombines TRBV28 with TRBJ1-2; D uncertain. This clonotype was sampled from a woman under 40 in good health and a related stem cell transplant donor. The CDR3 reads CASSRGFNYGYTF. The CDR3 DNA reads TGTGCCAGCAGCCGCGGTTTCAACTATGGCTACACCTTC.